This section outlines one T cell receptor beta chain sequence together with its context. Its antigen is not identified. The CDR3 extends over 14 amino acids. Looked up from germline, CDR1 is KGHDR and CDR2 is SFDVKD. Trimming left V 2 bases short and J 6 bases short, with 13 bases between. Via MiXCR, TCRdb re-called the reads, giving one row per CDR3 protein. The data hold over 300,000 distinct CDR3 sequences, with 17% observed a single time. The data are from a study of T cell repertoires in cytomegalovirus infection. About the research overall: CMV infection and matching HLA type were both indicated by public TCR beta signatures.

Findings of the study overall: Identification of carriers of CMV plus the relevant HLA was achieved through cumulative public TCR beta family frequency. Dominant in the ex vivo response were TCR beta clonotypes restricted by HLA-C and specific for CMV.

The chain uses TRBV24-1 and TRBJ2-7, with D possibly TRBD2 on 6 matching bases. This receptor was identified in a human donor in good health (CMV status not recorded). Some clones in this sample may be carry-over from other donors' samples. Sequencing was carried out using PBMCs. DNA of the CDR3: TGTGCCACCAGTGATTCGGGCGGGGCCGGCGAGCAGTACTTC. Protein product: CATSDSGGAGEQYF.